The rows below give T cell receptor beta chains drawn from one sample of a study of PD-L1 blockade in urothelial cancer. The assay was immunoSEQ multiplex PCR, and TCRdb's table has in-frame clones only and misses some. The sample has about 80,000 clones; around four fifths are singletons. Sequencing used PBMCs, obtained around atezolizumab (anti-PD-L1) treatment. These receptors were obtained from a man in his forties with urothelial cancer. Each CDR3 is given with its conserved first and last residue. D genes are given only for firm matches. Part of the rows lack a size; the others show once, few, many or a class for expanded clones.

-,TRBJ2-7,-,TRBV5-1,TGCGCCAGCAGCGCCCAGCATTCGGCAGGGGTGATAAAGTACGAGCAGTACTTC,CASSAQHSAGVIKYEQYF
many,TRBJ1-5,-,TRBV19,TGTGCCAGTAGTACTTTAGGAGGGGAGCAGCCCCAGCATTTT,CASSTLGGEQPQHF
few,TRBJ2-7,-,TRBV6-5,TGTGCCAGCAGTTACCTCAGCGGGCTCTACGAGCAGTACTTC,CASSYLSGLYEQYF
-,TRBJ1-1,TRBD1,TRBV13,TGTGCCAGCAGCATACTCTCCTCCCTTGGACAGGGATGGACTGAAGCTTTCTTT,CASSILSSLGQGWTEAFF
-,TRBJ1-3,-,TRBV9,TGTGCCAGCAGCGTAGCCGCGGTCTCTGGAAACACCATATATTTT,CASSVAAVSGNTIYF
-,TRBJ2-2,-,TRBV19,TGTGCCAGTAGTATTGACGGACATCCCACCGGGGAGCTGTTTTTT,CASSIDGHPTGELFF
-,TRBJ2-5,TRBD2,TRBV5-1,TGCGCCAGCAGCTTGGGAGCGGGAGTGTCTAGAGAGACCCAGTACTTC,CASSLGAGVSRETQYF
-,TRBJ1-6,-,TRBV5-1,TGCGCCAGCAGCTTGGATATACAGGAGAATTCACCCCTCCACTTT,CASSLDIQENSPLHF
-,TRBJ2-1,TRBD2,TRBV9,TGTGCCAGCAGCAGTAGCGGGAACAATGAGCAGTTCTTC,CASSSSGNNEQFF
-,TRBJ2-3,TRBD1,TRBV29-1,TGCAGCGGGGGTCGGGGACAGGGGCAAGCGACAGATACGCAGTATTTT,CSGGRGQGQATDTQYF
-,TRBJ1-2,TRBD1,TRBV2,TGTGCCAGCAGGAAGACAGGGGGCCTTGGCTACACCTTC,CASRKTGGLGYTF
few,TRBJ2-1,TRBD2,TRBV2,TGTGCCAGCAGTGAGCTAGCGGATTACAATGAGCAGTTCTTC,CASSELADYNEQFF
-,TRBJ1-5,-,TRBV13,TGTGCCAGCAGCTTAGTGCGTAATTTTTCTCAGGGGCCCAATCAGCCCCAGCATTTT,CASSLVRNFSQGPNQPQHF
-,TRBJ2-1,-,TRBV18,TGTGCCAGCTCCCTGACTGAGAACACTATGGGGCAGTTCTTC,CASSLTENTMGQFF
-,TRBJ1-2,TRBD1,TRBV7-8,TGTGCCAGCAGCTTAGGGTATCAGGGGGGTGGCTACACCTTC,CASSLGYQGGGYTF
-,TRBJ1-5,-,TRBV19,TGTGCCAGTAGTATGGACAGCTGGGACATTAGCAATCAGCCCCAGCATTTT,CASSMDSWDISNQPQHF
-,TRBJ1-1,TRBD1,TRBV5-4,TGTGCCAGCAGCCGACAGGGAAGGAACACTGAAGCTTTCTTT,CASSRQGRNTEAFF
-,TRBJ2-1,-,TRBV2,TGTGCCAGCAGTGGAGACACCTACAATGAGCAGTTCTTC,CASSGDTYNEQFF